This record covers a single T cell receptor beta chain. Its antigen target is currently unknown. It has no much larger one-base neighbor in the sample; base qualities were not kept. For this chain, trimming is 6 bases at the V end and 10 bases at the J end, and the number of junction bases without a gene match is 15. The CDR3 runs 16 amino acids, cysteine and phenylalanine included. The sequence is cut down to CDR3 DNA, 48 bases in frame from base 1. The germline V gene encodes CDR1 MDHEN and CDR2 SYDVKM. The sample belongs to a study of blood T cell repertoires in COVID-19 (dated by TCRdb to the early 2020s). The study in broad terms: Collaborator samples came from the United States, Italy and Spain and covered acute and convalescent phases of COVID-19. The dataset comprised deeply sampled blood TCRbeta repertoires from subjects exposed to, actively infected with, or recovered from COVID-19. Nearly every sample came with metadata listing a de-identified subject ID, COVID-19 status, age in years and sex. The samples were drawn from the first 160 participants of the ongoing ImmuneRACE study and from 950 to 1,500 subjects provided by 6 global collaborators. Where available, HLA class I and class II types were taken from metadata supplied by the sample provider and were not determined by assay-based typing. The prospective study material was composed of cDNA or gDNA derived from T cells, B-cell-depleted T cells, or PBMCs. The repertoires were released in a freely available public database intended as a resource for research on the immune response to SARS-CoV-2.

TCRbeta CDR3 regions were amplified from genomic DNA using the immunoSEQ Assay, a bias-controlled multiplex PCR. Turning to the authors' computational methods: The number of nucleated cells in each sample was estimated from the amplification of reference gene primers within the assay. Sequence reads were collapsed and filtered to measure the absolute abundance of every unique TCRbeta CDR3 rearrangement. For each sample, productive Simpson clonality was calculated by taking the square root of Simpson's diversity index across productive rearrangements. TCRdb retrieved this table from immuneACCESS and kept in-frame rearrangements only. Not all clones are present; in checked studies, unresolved V genes account for under half, and no reason is known for the remainder. For V, J and clone size, that table is used; D and trimming come from the DNA. Recorded for this sample are some 170,000 clones; around 80% of them occurred a single time. Clones ranked in the top ten supply 15% to 20% of the sample.

Beyond this particular receptor, the publication reports: Clinical and demographic metadata were provided uncurated, with the amount varying by source and participant.

In the prospective study, participants were about 18 to 95 years old, resided in about two dozen geographic areas of the United States, and were enrolled through a virtual design. In the prospective study, participants were assigned to cohorts based on the clinical history participants reported in a screening survey and a study questionnaire. Recovered participants in ImmuneRACE Cohort 3 were defined as having two consecutive negative NP/OP PCR tests, clearance from a healthcare professional, or resolution of symptoms. In the prospective study, mobile phlebotomists collected whole blood, serum and a nasopharyngeal or oropharyngeal swab from each participant. Participants in the prospective study had the option to provide additional blood draws and questionnaires over a roughly 2-month period. Before DNA extraction, blood samples from the prospective study were shipped at room temperature or frozen.

The chain uses TRBV28 and TRBJ1-5; TRBD1 agrees with 10 junctional bases. This clonotype was obtained from a woman aged 50 to 60 who had recovered from COVID-19. Sequenced: PBMCs or T cells enriched from blood (not recorded which). The CDR3 protein sequence reads: CASRPERGTGEGPQHF. The DNA sequence reads TGTGCCAGCAGACCCGAGAGAGGGACAGGGGAGGGCCCCCAGCATTTT.